What follows are 24 T cell receptor beta chains derived from one specimen sequenced in a study of identical twins. TCRdb reprocessed the 5' RACE reads via MiXCR and lists one record per CDR3 protein. The sample comprises some 500,000 distinct CDR3 sequences, over 12% of which are singletons, and 0.4% to 0.55% rests with the top ten. The same sample was also used in a study of yellow fever vaccine responses in identical twins.

Sequenced material: CD4+ T cells sorted from blood. The receptors come from a woman aged 18-29 years in good health.

The chain links TRBV15 to TRBJ2-7; D unclear. Germline CDR1 and CDR2: LNHNV and YYDKDF (reference sequence). V dropped 8 bases and J dropped 0 bases, with 14 bases sitting between them. There are 14 residues in the CDR3. The CDR3 region is CATQGGLSSYEQYF. Here the CDR3 DNA reads TGTGCCACCCAAGGCGGATTAAGCTCCTACGAGCAGTACTTC.

The rearrangement links TRBV27 to TRBJ2-6; 7 nucleotides align to TRBD1. V was pared by 5 bases and J by 2 bases, with 6 bases of the junction left unmatched. This CDR3 is built from 16 residues. Germline CDR1 is MNHEY and CDR2 is SMNVEV (reference sequence). The CDR3 DNA reads as TGTGCCAGCAGTCACCCCCAGGGGGCTGGGGCCAACGTCCTGACTTTC. Protein: CASSHPQGAGANVLTF.

The gene calls are TRBV27 and TRBJ2-7, with 9 bases lining up with TRBD1. Germline CDR1 reads MNHEY; CDR2 reads SMNVEV (reference sequence). CDR3 length equals 15 residues. Unmatched junction bases numbered 5, after V lost 2 bases and J lost 3 bases. This CDR3 reads CASSLHGTGLYEQYF. The CDR3 nucleotides are TGTGCCAGCAGTTTACACGGGACAGGGCTCTACGAGCAGTACTTC.

The V call is TRBV28, the J call TRBJ2-1; 10 positions agree with TRBD2. Trimming took 4 bases from V and 1 from J; bases not matched to a gene: 13. Per the germline V gene, CDR1 is MDHEN and CDR2 is SYDVKM. CDR3 size: 19 residues. In nucleotides, the CDR3 is TGTGCCAGCAGTTCTTGGACTAGCGGAGGACTTTGGTCCTACAATGAGCAGTTCTTC. Protein product: CASSSWTSGGLWSYNEQFF.

This clonotype was recorded only once. This chain uses TRBV20-1 with TRBJ2-3; D call uncertain. V was clipped by 3 bases and J by 4 bases, with 5 bases between them. The length of the CDR3 is 11 residues. Germline values: CDR1 DFQATT, CDR2 SNEGSKA (reference sequence). The CDR3 region is CSASGPDTQYF. In DNA form, the CDR3 reads TGCAGTGCTAGTGGTCCAGATACGCAGTATTTT.

J is TRBJ2-5 and V is TRBV15; 9 positions agree with TRBD1. CDR1 LNHNV and CDR2 YYDKDF come from the germline V gene (reference sequence). Unmatched junction bases numbered 7, after V lost 5 bases and J lost 3 bases. The CDR3 consists of 15 residues. CDR3: CATSGSGTGKETQYF. The CDR3 nucleotides read TGTGCCACCAGCGGCTCCGGGACAGGGAAAGAGACCCAGTACTTC.

The chain couples TRBV11-2 to TRBJ1-1, with D perhaps matching TRBD1 (5 bases). V was shortened by 5 bases and J by 0 bases, with 13 bases between the two germline ends. The length of the CDR3 is 15 residues. Germline loops: CDR1 SGHAT, CDR2 FQNNGV. The CDR3 DNA reads as TGTGCCAGCAGCCTCAGGACAACGTTGAACACTGAAGCTTTCTTT. Amino acids: CASSLRTTLNTEAFF.

This clonotype was recorded a few times. This sequence joins TRBV2 and TRBJ1-1; D might be TRBD1 (5 bases). The length of the CDR3 is 14 residues. The V gene's germline CDR1 is SNHLY and CDR2 FYNNEI. The V gene lost 4 bases and the J gene lost 7 bases, with 16 bases spanning the gap. The chain's CDR3 is CASSGGSSGVEAFF. The CDR3 coding sequence is TGTGCCAGCAGTGGGGGGAGCTCAGGAGTTGAAGCTTTCTTT.

The rearrangement uses TRBV4-2 and TRBJ2-1; 9 bases line up with TRBD2. CDR1 and CDR2 from the germline V gene are LGHNA and YNFKEQ. The V gene end was trimmed by 0 bases and the J gene end by 1 base; junction bases not matched to a gene: 13. The CDR3 is made up of 20 amino acids. The CDR3 nucleotides are TGTGCCAGCAGCCAAGATTTGAGTAGCGGGAGAGCTATATCCTACAATGAGCAGTTCTTC. Its protein is CASSQDLSSGRAISYNEQFF.

This clonotype has a handful of counts. The gene calls are TRBV29-1 and TRBJ2-5; TRBD2 aligns across 10 bases. V dropped 6 bases and J dropped 2; count of bases not matched to a gene: 18. CDR1 and CDR2 (germline): SQVTM, ANQGSEA. This CDR3 contains 18 residues. Here the CDR3 DNA reads TGCAGCGTCCTTAGCCTAGCGGGGGCCCACAGGGTTCAAGAGACCCAGTACTTC. Residues: CSVLSLAGAHRVQETQYF. Looking up the rest from reference TRBV29-1 and TRBJ2-5 gives the full variable domain: SAVISQKPSRDICQRGTSLTIQCQVDSQVTMMFWYRQQPGQSLTLIATANQGSEATYESGFVIDKFPISRPNLTFSTLTVSNMSPEDSSIYLCSVLSLAGAHRVQETQYFGPGTRLLVL.

This clonotype was counted only a few times. The chain employs TRBV5-1 and TRBJ2-7, with TRBD2 matching over 7 bases. The CDR3 runs 13 residues. The germline V gene encodes CDR1 SGHRS and CDR2 YFSETQ. The junction had 4 bases not matched to a gene; V was cut back by 4 bases and J by 3 bases. The CDR3 reads CASSTGLNYEQYF. CDR3 DNA sequence: TGCGCCAGCAGCACGGGACTAAACTACGAGCAGTACTTC.

In this sample, this clonotype turned up many times. The chain combines TRBV7-9 with TRBJ2-1; TRBD2 matches at 7 bases. V shed 2 bases, J shed 10 bases, and the junction held 11 bases outside the gene matches. The CDR3 loop spans 15 amino acids. Per germline, CDR1 SEHNR and CDR2 FQNEAQ (reference sequence). The CDR3 loop reads CASSLSGLPTAEQFF. The CDR3 DNA is TGTGCCAGCAGCTTATCGGGACTACCTACTGCGGAGCAGTTCTTC.

The DNA for the CDR3 is TGTGCCAGCAGCCAAGGCAGGGGCCCCAATGAGCAGTTCTTC. It is translated as CASSQGRGPNEQFF. This chain uses TRBV3-1 with TRBJ2-1, with D tentatively TRBD1 (6 bases). V lost 1 base and J lost 6, with 10 bases in between. The CDR3 totals 14 residues. Germline V gene lookup returns CDR1 LGHDT and CDR2 YNNKEL (reference sequence).

V usage is TRBV19 and J usage is TRBJ2-2; 11 positions match TRBD1. The CDR3 consists of 17 residues. Germline V gives CDR1 LNHDA, CDR2 SQIVND (reference sequence). V shed 1 base and J 5 bases; nucleotides not matched to a gene: 6. The CDR3 nucleotides are TGTGCCAGTAGTATAGTCGCCGGACAGGGGGCGACCGGGGAGCTGTTTTTT. It specifies CASSIVAGQGATGELFF.

This clonotype came up a few times. V usage is TRBV5-1 and J usage is TRBJ1-5, with D possibly TRBD1 on 5 matching bases. With 3 bases removed from V and 2 bases from J, the gap between germline ends came to 15 bases. CDR3 size: 16 residues. Germline loops: CDR1 SGHRS, CDR2 YFSETQ. The CDR3 spells CASSSYPLQGNQPQHF. The CDR3 coding sequence is TGCGCCAGCAGCTCATACCCCTTACAGGGCAATCAGCCCCAGCATTTT.

This clonotype was counted between two and nine times. V gene TRBV5-1 combines with J gene TRBJ1-1; D uncertain. V lost 7 bases to trimming and J lost 0 bases, with 13 bases between them. The CDR3 has 14 residues. Germline V gives CDR1 SGHRS, CDR2 YFSETQ. The CDR3 nucleotides are TGCGCCAGCCGACTGGACTCATTGAACACTGAAGCTTTCTTT. It codes for CASRLDSLNTEAFF.

Ten or more counts support this clonotype. V usage is TRBV11-2 and J usage is TRBJ2-7; tentatively, D is TRBD2 (5 bases). V lost 2 bases, J lost 4 bases, and 12 bases lay in between. Germline CDR1 reads SGHAT; CDR2 reads FQNNGV. The CDR3 covers 14 residues. CDR3 coding DNA: TGTGCCAGCAGCTTATCCGGGGATAGATACGAGCAGTACTTC. It encodes CASSLSGDRYEQYF.

This clonotype showed up just a few times. CDR3 in amino acids: CASSEGPRRAFF. The CDR3 bases are TGTGCCAGCAGTGAGGGCCCCCGGCGAGCTTTCTTT. V and J are TRBV6-5 and TRBJ1-1, with D unclear. From germline, CDR1 is MNHEY and CDR2 SVGAGI. The CDR3 length is 12 residues. V lost 5 bases, J lost 10 bases, and 14 bases lay in between.

This clonotype showed up just a few times. This chain links TRBV5-6 with TRBJ1-2; D uncertain. This CDR3 is built from 12 residues. Germline V lookup: CDR1 SGHDT, CDR2 YYEEEE. The V gene lost 4 bases and the J gene lost 3 bases, with 7 bases spanning the gap. The CDR3 coding sequence is TGTGCCAGCAGCCTCCGGGACTATGGCTACACCTTC. Encoded protein: CASSLRDYGYTF.

This sequence joins TRBV19 and TRBJ2-7, with 9 bases matching TRBD2. V gave up 1 base and J gave up 2 bases; unmatched junction bases: 12. The germline CDR1 and CDR2 sequences are LNHDA and SQIVND (reference sequence). This CDR3 spans 18 amino acids. CDR3 amino acids: CASSIGTGTSIHTYEQYF. In DNA form, the CDR3 reads TGTGCCAGTAGTATAGGAACCGGGACTAGCATACACACCTACGAGCAGTACTTC.

J is TRBJ2-3 and V is TRBV14, with D hard to call. Trimming cost V 0 bases and J 14 bases, with 15 bases left between them. This CDR3 is built from 13 residues. CDR1 is SGHDN and CDR2 is FVKESK in the germline V gene. The CDR3 here is CASSQDMTAPRYF. The CDR3 DNA reads TGTGCCAGCAGCCAAGATATGACGGCCCCCCGGTATTTT.

The J gene is TRBJ2-1, the V gene TRBV28, with 14 bases identical to TRBD2. The CDR3 length is 17 residues. Germline V gene data show CDR1 as MDHEN and CDR2 as SYDVKM. The trim removed 4 bases at V and 6 bases at J, leaving 8 bases unmatched. CDR3 sequence: CASSSQGLAGDSNEQFF. The DNA for the CDR3 is TGTGCCAGCAGTTCCCAGGGACTAGCGGGGGACAGCAATGAGCAGTTCTTC.

This clonotype has just a few counts. The V call is TRBV5-5, the J call TRBJ2-7, with a possible D match to TRBD1 (5 bases). Germline-derived CDR1 and CDR2 are SGHKS and YYEKEE (reference sequence). The V end was cut by 3 bases, the J end by 2 bases, with 15 bases between. CDR3 length equals 15 residues. The CDR3 spells CASSSLRTSAYEQYF. The CDR3 nucleotides read TGTGCCAGCAGCTCGCTTAGGACATCTGCCTACGAGCAGTACTTC.

In this sample, this clonotype turned up a few times. This sequence joins TRBV6-2 or TRBV6-3 and TRBJ2-1; TRBD2 matches at 16 bases. The CDR3 runs to 20 residues. V was clipped by 5 bases and J by 6 bases; unmatched bases: 16. Per the germline V gene, CDR1 is MNHEY and CDR2 is SVGEGT. CDR3: CASSLHPGLAGGRVGNEQFF. In DNA, the CDR3 is TGTGCCAGCAGTCTCCATCCGGGACTAGCGGGAGGGCGAGTAGGCAATGAGCAGTTCTTC.